This T cell receptor beta chain came from a study of T cells in women clearing cervical HPV infection. The junction had 5 bases not matched to a gene; V was cut back by 11 bases and J by 6 bases. The CDR3 runs 12 residues. Germline V CDR1 and CDR2: SNHLY, FYNNEI. Measured with immunoSEQ multiplex PCR; TCRdb has only the in-frame clones, and not every one. The table for this sample gives 20,000 to 25,000 clones. A note on this clone: The CDR3 end is not reached by the read, which stops 3 residues before it; the germline J gene fills it in.

The TCR originated in a woman aged 18 to 75 with a cervical HPV16 infection that either progressed to CIN3+ or cleared (not recorded which). This chain links TRBV2 with TRBJ2-1, with 9 bases lining up with TRBD1. Source material: blood buffy coat. The part of the CDR3 DNA that was read is TGTGCCGGCCGGGACAGGGCCAATGAG. Translating it yields CAGRDRANE. The entire CDR3 protein reads CAGRDRANEQFF.